This TCR beta chain is from a study of cytomegalovirus exposure and HLA in healthy donors (dated by TCRdb to about 2017). Concerning the study at large: An earlier analysis of 587 of the donors reported under 300 Gb of sequence data and 95 million to 120 million unique TCR beta sequences obtained from approximately 180 million T cells. Across about 380 genotyped donors of the cohort, an average of roughly 200,000 unique TCR beta nucleotide sequences per donor were sequenced, and approximately 17% of those sequences were non-productive. Typing coverage varied by locus: roughly 629-630 donors for A, B, C, DRB1 and DQB1; approximately 500 for DQA1; more than 600 for DPA1; some 470 for DPB1. In a later genetic analysis, genome-wide SNP genotypes for about three fifths of the roughly 670 donors were used, and that subset was treated as a discovery cohort. An early release covering roughly 640 HLA-typed donors comprised roughly 300 gigabases of sequencing data and around 80 million unique TCR sequences. Five DR-DQ haplotypes were handled as single units for association and clustering, since linkage in the cohort was strong. Among the roughly 390 genotyped donors, more than 70% belonged to the genetic ancestry cluster associated with self-reported Caucasian donors. The later analysis used no new phenotypic data to find candidate immune exposures, relying instead on TCR beta sequences and their occurrence across donors. Using immunosequencing, the study profiled T cell repertoires from 666 subjects and related those repertoires to cytomegalovirus serostatus. To decide whether each TCR beta V gene segment behaved as functional or pseudogenic, an earlier analysis of some 600 of the donors relied on high-throughput TCR beta sequencing. To study patterns of TCR occurrence, a later analysis re-analyzed previously published TCR beta repertoires from several hundred donors and added high-resolution HLA genotyping. A separate validation cohort of roughly 130 different subjects was used in addition to the roughly 640-subject first cohort. Every repertoire in the discovery cohort had been generated on one and the same sequencing platform. High-throughput TCR immunosequencing, statistical association of individual TCRs with disease status, and machine learning were combined to predict cytomegalovirus infection status. The study aimed to test whether cataloging public T cell receptors could reveal signatures of past pathogen exposure. Donor age, sex, ethnicity and CMV serostatus were compiled alongside the repertoire data. Both class I and class II loci were covered by HLA typing, at four-digit resolution. Results the study describes overall, beyond this receptor: The classifier was reported to diagnose cytomegalovirus status with high specificity and sensitivity in both the original cohort and the validation cohort. Roughly 17 rarely observed V segments, including chromosome 9 orphons, were excluded from the earlier analysis of just under 600 of the donors because counts were too low. A later genetic analysis associated a missense DCLRE1C variant with V-gene and J-gene trimming of TCR beta chains, and an independent cohort replicated the association. The sequencing pipeline was judged likely to have produced a cluster of highly shared sequence variants as a technical artifact. Several of the top co-occurrence clusters appeared to be linked to parvovirus B19, influenza, CMV and Epstein-Barr virus, according to a later analysis. When HLA alleles, especially DR and DQ, strongly co-occurred, TCR associations were difficult to assign to individual alleles. Three of the identified cytomegalovirus-associated TCR beta chains were confirmed in vitro to be specific for cytomegalovirus antigens. In a later analysis, the rate of TCR association differed among HLA loci, with DRB1 alleles having the most associated TCRs and HLA-C alleles having the fewest. Because the 87-base-pair reads could not distinguish some IMGT-functional V segments, including TRBV6-2 and TRBV6-3, those segments were excluded. A further reported finding was that TCR beta sequences accurately predicted the HLA-A and HLA-B alleles for most subjects in the first cohort. Correlated functional status among segregating V segments might reflect linkage disequilibrium, but an unknown experimental factor could not be ruled out. HLA typing was unavailable for some donors at each locus, so association tests used only the typed subset. The authors suggested that the approach could potentially be extended to other disease states and immunological phenotypes. Immune exposure information for the cohort was limited to CMV serostatus. In a later analysis, some 17,000 TCR beta sequences were associated with specific HLA alleles at a false discovery rate of 0.05. Sequencing depth was assumed to be roughly uniform across donors in the presence/absence analyses, though that assumption may not hold. The study gave a list of around 170 TCR beta chains associated with cytomegalovirus. In a later analysis, most CMV-associated TCR beta chains were found to appear HLA-restricted, with HLA associations seemingly driven largely by CMV exposure. Across donors, most TCR sequences were observed very rarely, whereas some public TCRs were present in many individuals. In an earlier analysis of fewer than 750 of the donors, most TCR beta V segments were observed in productive rearrangements about 90% or about 30% of the time, broadly matching IMGT annotations. A later analysis found that HLA-associated TCR beta chains were more clonally expanded and had lower generation probabilities than equally common non-associated chains. A later genetic analysis reported fewer N-insertions in productive TCRs among donors in an Asian-associated ancestry cluster than the roughly 620-donor mean. Only TCR beta chains were sequenced in this cohort, and the absence of alpha or paired-chain data limited detectable features.

For this clone: Its antigen has not been determined. The input lacks base qualities; no much larger clone sits a single base away.

Libraries came from the immunoSEQ multiplex PCR assay. For the multiplex PCR, a mixture combining 60 forward primers for TCR Vbeta segments and 13 reverse primers for TCR Jbeta segments was used. The CDR3 region of rearranged TCR beta genes was amplified from genomic DNA with a multiplex PCR assay. The Illumina HiSeq System was used to sequence the amplified TCR beta libraries as 87-base-pair reads. In the original analysis: A later analysis tallied around 87 million unique TCR beta chains across the 640 or so repertoires, and around 9.9 million of those chains were shared by two or more donors. Raw reads were error-corrected and collapsed into unique sequences with a nearest-neighbor algorithm that merged closely related sequences to remove PCR and sequencing errors. V, D and J gene segments were assigned by aligning CDR3 sequences to IMGT reference sequences. For a sequence to be retained, a match of at least six nucleotides to both a V gene segment and a J gene segment was required. A rearrangement counted as productive if the CDR3 had no stop codons and remained in frame with V and J, and every other rearrangement counted as non-productive. CDR3 was defined by IMGT convention, running from the second conserved V-encoded cysteine to the conserved J-encoded phenylalanine. The earlier analysis of about 610 of the donors excluded sequences that lacked an unambiguous match to a single V gene segment. In an earlier analysis of 587 of the donors, V segments were called functional above 56.7% productive rearrangements and were called segregating when the between-donor standard deviation exceeded 5%. To diagnose cytomegalovirus status from the catalog of TCR beta chain sequences, a statistical classification framework was built. In a later analysis, TCR nucleotide sequences were compared against IMGT/GENE-DB human TR gene sequences so that V and J genes could be assigned. In a later analysis, CDR3 sequences and most-parsimonious VDJ recombination scenarios were assigned using the TCRdist pipeline. A later analysis defined each TCR beta chain by its CDR3 amino acid sequence plus V-gene family, and excluded reads lacking a unique V-gene family. A later analysis removed several hundred highly shared, low-generation-probability nucleotide sequences to deal with suspected cross-contamination and a sequencing artifact. For each public chain, a later analysis derived a clonal expansion index from normalized ranks of inferred template counts within each repertoire. In a later analysis, generation probabilities were computed with a VDJ recombination model fitted to out-of-frame rearrangements, and the resulting probabilities were checked against IGoR. A later analysis scored TCR-TCR, TCR-HLA and TCR-CMV co-occurrence with hypergeometric tests, applying a repertoire-size bias correction to TCR pairs. False discovery rates were estimated in a later analysis by permuting HLA or CMV assignments 20 times. In a later analysis, co-occurring TCRs were grouped using DBSCAN, with TCRdist sequence similarity added in when clustering inside HLA-allele-positive subsets. Repertoires with fewer than 30,000 or more than 120,000 public chains, plus five repertoires with anomalous nucleotide sharing, were excluded from co-occurrence clustering. In TCRdb, the immuneACCESS table is reduced to in-frame sequences with V and J assigned. These tables do not hold every clone; where another copy was compared, an unresolved V gene accounts for under half, and the others remain unexplained. V, J and clone size are taken as reported in that table, and D and trimming were inferred from the DNA itself. The sample table records fewer than 90,000 clones; under 80% of these occur just once. The ten largest make up 9.5% to 13% of the sample.

V is trimmed back by 0 bases and J by 8 bases, and the junction contains 5 bases that no gene match accounts for. The CDR3, from cysteine to phenylalanine, totals 17 residues. Only CDR3 DNA is held: 51 bases, read in frame from base 1. For CDR1 and CDR2, the germline V gene lists LGHNA and YSLEER. The cohort consisted of hundreds of healthy bone marrow donors. At the time of sampling, all cohort members were nominally healthy, though unrecorded immune exposures were likely present. The donor was CMV seropositive and belonged to the group of more than 250 seropositive cohort members. Every donor gave a peripheral blood sample, and the peripheral blood mononuclear cells from that sample were used for TCR beta sequencing. Genomic DNA was extracted from the blood cell samples with the Qiagen DNeasy Blood Extraction Kit.

Sequencing was carried out using PBMCs. The sequence joins TRBV4-3 to TRBJ2-1, with 15 bases matching TRBD2. This sequence was found in a man aged 25-45 years in good health and CMV-seropositive. The nucleotides are TGCGCCAGCAGCCAAGATGGACTAGCGGGGGGGCTAGATGAGCAGTTCTTC. Translated, this is CASSQDGLAGGLDEQFF.